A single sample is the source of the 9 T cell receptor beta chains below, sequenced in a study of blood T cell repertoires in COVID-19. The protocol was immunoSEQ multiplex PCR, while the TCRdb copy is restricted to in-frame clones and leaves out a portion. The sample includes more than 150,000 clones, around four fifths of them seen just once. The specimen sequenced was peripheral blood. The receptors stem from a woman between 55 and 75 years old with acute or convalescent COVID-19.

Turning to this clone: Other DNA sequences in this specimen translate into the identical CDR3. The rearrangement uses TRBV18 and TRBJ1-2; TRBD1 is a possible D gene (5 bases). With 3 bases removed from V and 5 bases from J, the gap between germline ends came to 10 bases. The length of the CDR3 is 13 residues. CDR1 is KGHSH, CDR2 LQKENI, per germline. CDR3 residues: CASSPDGQYGYTF. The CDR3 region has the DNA TGTGCCAGCTCACCTGACGGACAATATGGCTACACCTTC. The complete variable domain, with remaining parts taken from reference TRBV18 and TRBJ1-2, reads NAGVMQNPRHLVRRRGQEARLRCSPMKGHSHVYWYRQLPEEGLKFMVYLQKENIIDESGMPKERFSAEFPKEGPSILRIQQVVRGDSAAYFCASSPDGQYGYTFGSGTRLTVV.

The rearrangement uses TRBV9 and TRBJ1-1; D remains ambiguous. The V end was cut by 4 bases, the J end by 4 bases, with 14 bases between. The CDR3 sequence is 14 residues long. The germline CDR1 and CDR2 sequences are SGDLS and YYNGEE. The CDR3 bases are TGTGCCAGCAGCCCCCATCGAGGCAGCACTGAAGCTTTCTTT. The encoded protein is CASSPHRGSTEAFF.

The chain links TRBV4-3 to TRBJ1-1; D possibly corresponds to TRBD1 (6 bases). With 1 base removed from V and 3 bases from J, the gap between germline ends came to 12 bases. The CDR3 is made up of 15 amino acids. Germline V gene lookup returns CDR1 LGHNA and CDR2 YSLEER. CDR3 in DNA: TGCGCCAGCAGCCAAGCGACAGGCCAAGACACTGAAGCTTTCTTT. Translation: CASSQATGQDTEAFF.

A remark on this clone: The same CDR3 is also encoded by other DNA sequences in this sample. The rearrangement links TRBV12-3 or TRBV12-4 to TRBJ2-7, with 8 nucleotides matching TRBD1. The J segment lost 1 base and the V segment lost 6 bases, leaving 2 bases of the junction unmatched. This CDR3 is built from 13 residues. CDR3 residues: CASSTGGSYEQYF. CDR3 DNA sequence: TGTGCCAGCAGCACAGGGGGGTCCTACGAGCAGTACTTC.

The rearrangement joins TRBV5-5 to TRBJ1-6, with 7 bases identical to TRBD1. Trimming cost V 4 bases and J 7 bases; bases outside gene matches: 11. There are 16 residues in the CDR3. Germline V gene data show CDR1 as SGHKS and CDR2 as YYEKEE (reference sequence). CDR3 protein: CASSPPTGQPNSPLHF. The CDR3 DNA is TGTGCCAGCAGCCCTCCGACGGGACAGCCGAATTCACCCCTCCACTTT. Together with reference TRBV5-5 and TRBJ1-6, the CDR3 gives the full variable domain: DAGVTQSPTHLIKTRGQQVTLRCSPISGHKSVSWYQQVLGQGPQFIFQYYEKEERGRGNFPDRFSARQFPNYSSELNVNALLLGDSALYLCASSPPTGQPNSPLHFGNGTRLTVT.

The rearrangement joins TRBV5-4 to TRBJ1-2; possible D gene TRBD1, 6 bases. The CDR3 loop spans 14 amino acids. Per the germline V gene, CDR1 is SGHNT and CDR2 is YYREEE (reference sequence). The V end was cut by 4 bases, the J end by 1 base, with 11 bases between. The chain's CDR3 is CASSVEQGNYGYTF. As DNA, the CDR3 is TGTGCCAGCAGCGTAGAACAGGGTAACTATGGCTACACCTTC. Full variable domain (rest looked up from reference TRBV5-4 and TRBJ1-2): ETGVTQSPTHLIKTRGQQVTLRCSSQSGHNTVSWYQQALGQGPQFIFQYYREEENGRGNFPPRFSGLQFPNYSSELNVNALELDDSALYLCASSVEQGNYGYTFGSGTRLTVV.

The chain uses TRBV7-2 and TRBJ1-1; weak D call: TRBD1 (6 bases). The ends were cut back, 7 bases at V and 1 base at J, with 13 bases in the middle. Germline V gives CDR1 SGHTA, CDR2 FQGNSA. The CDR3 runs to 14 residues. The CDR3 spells CASTQTGGNTEAFF. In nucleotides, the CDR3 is TGTGCCAGCACCCAGACAGGAGGGAACACTGAAGCTTTCTTT.

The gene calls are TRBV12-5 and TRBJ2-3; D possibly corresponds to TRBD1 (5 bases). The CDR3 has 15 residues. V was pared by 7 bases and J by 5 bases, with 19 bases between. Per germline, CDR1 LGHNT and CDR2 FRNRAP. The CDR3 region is CASAPGAVHGDTQYF. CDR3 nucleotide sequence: TGTGCTAGTGCCCCTGGGGCAGTGCATGGAGATACGCAGTATTTT.

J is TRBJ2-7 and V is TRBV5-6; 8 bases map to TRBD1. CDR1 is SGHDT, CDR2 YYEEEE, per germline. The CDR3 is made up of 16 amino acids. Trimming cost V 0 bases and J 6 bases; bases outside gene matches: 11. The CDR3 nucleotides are TGTGCCAGCAGCTTGGTCAGGGGGCGTTTCGAGACCGAGCAGTACTTC. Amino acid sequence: CASSLVRGRFETEQYF.